The entry that follows covers one T cell receptor (beta chain) sequence. This CDR3 is also generated by other DNA sequences in the sample. Per the original methods: Quantification of nucleated cells was approximated via reference gene primer amplification. Here immunoSEQ multiplex PCR was the method, and the copy in TCRdb shows in-frame clones only, minus some. That table furnishes V, J and clone size, whereas the DNA furnished D and trimming. Of under 400,000 clones listed, 65% to 90% are singletons. This record belongs to a study of blood T cell repertoires in COVID-19. Study in general: The United States, Italy and Spain were the sources of the acute and convalescent COVID-19 samples.

The participants were between roughly 18 and 100 years old and came from fewer than 25 US areas. The sequence came from a woman in her thirties or forties with acute COVID-19. Material for sequencing was PBMCs or T cells enriched from blood (not recorded which).

CDR3 DNA: TGTGCCAGCAGTGAGACAGGGGGTAATCAGCCCCAGCATTTT. It specifies CASSETGGNQPQHF. The genes are TRBV25-1 and TRBJ1-5; 9 nucleotides match TRBD1. CDR3 length equals 14 residues. Looked up from germline, CDR1 is MGHDK and CDR2 is SYGVNS. J was trimmed by 4 bases and V by 3 bases; bases with no gene match: 1.